A single sample gave rise to the 17 T cell receptor beta chains below, sequenced in a study of beta chain features in type 1 diabetes listed by TCRdb under 2018. Library method: the immunoSEQ multiplex PCR assay. The entire amount of isolated RNA was reverse transcribed using the High Capacity cDNA Reverse Transcription Kit, so the sequenced TCRB transcripts were expressed ones. TCRdb took this table from immuneACCESS and kept in-frame rearrangements with V and J called. Such tables lack part of the clones; where checked against another copy, unresolved V genes explain under half of the gap, and the rest is unexplained. This sample has about 470,000 clones in its table, and 30% of those were observed once. The ten top clones hold around 0.065% of the sample. The sample was naive CD4+ T cells from blood. The cell subset or site label, read with the paper, signifies: true naive CD4+ T cells. The receptors come from a man between 18 and 29 years old in good health.

The V gene is TRBV28, the J gene TRBJ2-1, with a tentative D call TRBD2 (6 bases). Per the germline V gene, CDR1 is MDHEN and CDR2 is SYDVKM. V lost 8 bases to trimming and J lost 9 bases, with 20 bases between them. CDR3 length equals 14 residues. The CDR3 DNA reads TGTGCCAGCTGCCCCCACGCGGGGCGGTCTGAGCAGTTCTTC. Its translation: CASCPHAGRSEQFF.

The table lists this clone with a few counts. The V call is TRBV19, the J call TRBJ2-7, with TRBD1 matching 7 bases. The V gene end was trimmed by 5 bases and the J gene end by 3 bases; junction bases not matched to a gene: 4. Germline V gives CDR1 LNHDA, CDR2 SQIVND (reference sequence). This CDR3 has 13 residues. Here the CDR3 DNA reads TGTGCCAGTAGTCCTCGGACAGGCTACGAGCAGTACTTC. Translating gives CASSPRTGYEQYF.

The chain joins TRBV28 to TRBJ2-3, with 7 bases matching TRBD1. The CDR3 consists of 12 residues. Germline-derived CDR1 and CDR2 are MDHEN and SYDVKM. The V gene end was trimmed by 4 bases and the J gene end by 14 bases; junction bases not matched to a gene: 9. CDR3 loop: CASSSTGWWPYF. The CDR3 DNA follows: TGTGCCAGCAGTTCGACAGGGTGGTGGCCGTATTTT.

A few counts support this clone. This chain connects TRBV21-1 to TRBJ1-1. TRBV21-1 is marked as a pseudogene. The CDR3 consists of 17 residues. The CDR3, as DNA: TGTGCCAGCAGCCCTCACCCCAGCGGGCAACTGAACACTGAAGCTTTCTTT. Its protein is CASSPHPSGQLNTEAFF.

This clone has only a few counts. V gene TRBV28 combines with J gene TRBJ2-7, with D unresolved. Germline lookup yields CDR1 MDHEN and CDR2 SYDVKM. CDR3 length: 14 amino acids. Trimming pared 7 bases from V and 5 bases from J, leaving 18 bases between. The DNA for the CDR3 is TGTGCCAGCACCTTGGCAGGTGCCCGTAACGAGCAGTACTTC. The encoded protein is CASTLAGARNEQYF.

In its sample, this clone was seen a few times. The chain has TRBV7-2 and TRBJ2-2; D not resolved. The CDR3 has 14 amino acids. The germline V and J ends were trimmed by 1 base and 3 bases, with 6 bases remaining between them. Germline V lookup: CDR1 SGHTA, CDR2 FQGNSA. The CDR3 DNA reads as TGTGCCAGCAGCTTAGTTTTGGACACCGGGGAGCTGTTTTTT. Its protein product is CASSLVLDTGELFF. Full variable domain (rest looked up from reference TRBV7-2 and TRBJ2-2): GAGVSQSPSNKVTEKGKDVELRCDPISGHTALYWYRQSLGQGLEFLIYFQGNSAPDKSGLPSDRFSAERTGGSVSTLTIQRTQQEDSAVYLCASSLVLDTGELFFGEGSRLTVL.

In this sample, this clone turned up a few times. The chain uses TRBV25-1 and TRBJ1-2; D is undetermined. CDR1 is MGHDK and CDR2 is SYGVNS in the germline V gene. V gave up 0 bases and J gave up 7 bases, with 6 bases separating them. The CDR3 runs to 12 residues. CDR3 sequence: CASSEYSAGYTF. CDR3 nucleotides: TGTGCCAGCAGTGAATATTCCGCTGGCTACACCTTC.

The chain recombines TRBV4-3 with TRBJ1-4; D gene uncertain. The CDR3 has 14 residues. V was clipped by 0 bases and J by 8 bases, with 10 bases between them. CDR1 and CDR2 from the germline V gene are LGHNA and YSLEER. The CDR3 spells CASSQDLGVEKLFF. CDR3 DNA sequence: TGCGCCAGCAGCCAAGATCTGGGTGTAGAAAAACTGTTTTTT.

The rearrangement links TRBV25-1 to TRBJ2-7; 7 bases agree with TRBD1. Germline V lookup: CDR1 MGHDK, CDR2 SYGVNS. Trimming took 2 bases from V and 6 from J; bases not matched to a gene: 7. The CDR3 runs to 14 residues. The CDR3 loop is CASSELTTGFEQYF. The CDR3 DNA reads TGTGCCAGCAGTGAACTCACGACAGGGTTCGAGCAGTACTTC.

This clone has just a few counts. The chain combines TRBV30 with TRBJ2-3, with 10 bases lining up with TRBD2. This CDR3 has 18 amino acids. Germline values: CDR1 GTSNPN, CDR2 SVGIG (reference sequence). The V gene end was trimmed by 3 bases and the J gene end by 0 bases; junction bases not matched to a gene: 12. CDR3 nucleotides: TGTGCCTGGAGACTGGGGAGGACTAGCGGAACTAGCACAGATACGCAGTATTTT. Translation gives CAWRLGRTSGTSTDTQYF.

This clone was seen once. V and J are TRBV2 and TRBJ2-1; D remains ambiguous. The V and J ends lost 3 bases and 14 bases respectively, with 11 bases between them. CDR3 size: 11 residues. The germline V gene encodes CDR1 SNHLY and CDR2 FYNNEI. CDR3 region: CASSEWGPKFF. The CDR3 DNA sequence: TGTGCCAGCAGTGAGTGGGGTCCTAAGTTCTTC.

The rearrangement uses TRBV30 and TRBJ2-5, with 9 bases fitting TRBD2. The CDR3 contains 17 residues. V dropped 1 base and J dropped 0; count of bases not matched to a gene: 9. Germline V gene sequence: CDR1 GTSNPN, CDR2 SVGIG (reference sequence). The DNA for the CDR3 is TGTGCCTGGAGTGGTGGCAGCGGGAGGCCGTACCAAGAGACCCAGTACTTC. This translates into CAWSGGSGRPYQETQYF.

This clone has just one count. The chain joins TRBV2 to TRBJ2-3; D remains ambiguous. The V end lost 5 bases, the J end lost 4 bases, and 4 bases lay between the germline ends. From germline, CDR1 is SNHLY and CDR2 FYNNEI. This CDR3 comprises 11 residues. For the CDR3, the DNA is TGTGCCAGCAGTCACGCAGATACGCAGTATTTT. This translates into CASSHADTQYF. Full variable domain (remainder filled in from reference TRBV2 and TRBJ2-3): EPEVTQTPSHQVTQMGQEVILRCVPISNHLYFYWYRQILGQKVEFLVSFYNNEISEKSEIFDDQFSVERPDGSNFTLKIRSTKLEDSAMYFCASSHADTQYFGPGTRLTVL.

This clone has just a few counts. The CDR3 DNA follows: TGTGCCAGCAGCTGGGACGGGGCGGGAGGAACAGATACGCAGTATTTT. Translating it yields CASSWDGAGGTDTQYF. The chain is built from TRBV5-5 and TRBJ2-3; the match to TRBD2 covers 8 bases. From germline, CDR1 is SGHKS and CDR2 YYEKEE (reference sequence). The CDR3 totals 16 residues. The V and J ends lost 3 bases and 3 bases, in that order; junction bases with no gene match: 9.

This clone appeared a few times. The chain employs TRBV30 and TRBJ2-7; D is unclear. V lost 5 bases and J 4 bases, leaving 12 bases between the germline ends. Germline CDR1 and CDR2: GTSNPN and SVGIG (reference sequence). There are 12 residues in the CDR3. CDR3 sequence (DNA): TGTGCCTGGTCCGATCAGAATTACGAGCAGTACTTC. Its translation is CAWSDQNYEQYF.

The chain uses TRBV6-5 and TRBJ1-2; 8 bases are a match to TRBD1. CDR3 size: 14 residues. CDR1 is MNHEY, CDR2 SVGAGI, per germline. The V gene end was trimmed by 6 bases and the J gene end by 8 bases; junction bases not matched to a gene: 11. This CDR3 reads CASRKTGTGGGYTF. The CDR3 coding sequence is TGTGCCAGCAGAAAGACCGGGACAGGAGGCGGCTACACCTTC.

This clone was seen more than once but under ten times. The V call is TRBV28, the J call TRBJ2-7; 7 bases match TRBD2. This CDR3 spans 15 amino acids. The germline V gene encodes CDR1 MDHEN and CDR2 SYDVKM. Trimming took 5 bases from V and 6 from J; bases not matched to a gene: 13. In DNA form, the CDR3 reads TGTGCCAGCAGTGTCCCTCGGGAGGCCCGCTTCGAGCAGTACTTC. Residues: CASSVPREARFEQYF.